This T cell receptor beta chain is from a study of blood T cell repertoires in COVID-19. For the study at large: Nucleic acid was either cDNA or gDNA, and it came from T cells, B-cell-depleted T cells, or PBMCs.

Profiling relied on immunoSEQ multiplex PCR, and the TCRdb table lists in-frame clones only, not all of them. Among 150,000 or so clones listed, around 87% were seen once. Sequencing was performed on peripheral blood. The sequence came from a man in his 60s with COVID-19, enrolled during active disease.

The CDR3 loop is CATSDFGAAGGAYNEQFF. The CDR3 region has the DNA TGTGCCACCAGTGATTTTGGGGCCGCGGGAGGAGCATACAATGAGCAGTTCTTC. The chain joins TRBV24-1 to TRBJ2-1, with TRBD2 matching over 8 bases. Per the germline V gene, CDR1 is KGHDR and CDR2 is SFDVKD. V was clipped by 1 base and J by 4 bases; unmatched bases: 11. The CDR3 totals 18 residues.